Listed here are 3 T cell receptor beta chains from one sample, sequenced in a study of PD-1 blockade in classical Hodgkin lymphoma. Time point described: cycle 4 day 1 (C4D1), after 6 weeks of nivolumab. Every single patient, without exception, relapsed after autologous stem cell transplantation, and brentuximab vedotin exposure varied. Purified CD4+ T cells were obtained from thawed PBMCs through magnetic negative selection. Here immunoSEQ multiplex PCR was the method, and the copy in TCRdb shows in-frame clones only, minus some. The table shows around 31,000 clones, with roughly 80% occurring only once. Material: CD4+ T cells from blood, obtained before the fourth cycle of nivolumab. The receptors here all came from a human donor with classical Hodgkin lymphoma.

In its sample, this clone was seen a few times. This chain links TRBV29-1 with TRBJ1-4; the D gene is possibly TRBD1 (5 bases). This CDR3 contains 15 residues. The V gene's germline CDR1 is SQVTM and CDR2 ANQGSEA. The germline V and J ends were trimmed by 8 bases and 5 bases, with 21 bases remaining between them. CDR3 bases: TGCAGCTGTCGGGGGGAGAGGAGTATGAATGAAAAACTGTTTTTT. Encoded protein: CSCRGERSMNEKLFF.

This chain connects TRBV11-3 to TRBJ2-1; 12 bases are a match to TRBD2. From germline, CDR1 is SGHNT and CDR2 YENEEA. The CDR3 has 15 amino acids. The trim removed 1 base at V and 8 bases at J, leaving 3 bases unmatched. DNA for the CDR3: TGTGCCAGCAGCTTAGGGACTAGCGGGGACGATGAGCAGTTCTTC. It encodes CASSLGTSGDDEQFF.

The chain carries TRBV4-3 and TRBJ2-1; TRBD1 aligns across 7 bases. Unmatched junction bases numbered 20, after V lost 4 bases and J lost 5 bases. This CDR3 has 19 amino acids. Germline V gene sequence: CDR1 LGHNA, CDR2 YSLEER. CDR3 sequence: CASSRRIREGGAWDNEQFF. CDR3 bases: TGCGCCAGCAGCCGGCGCATCCGGGAAGGGGGCGCGTGGGACAATGAGCAGTTCTTC.